Below, 10 T cell receptor beta chains from the same sample are listed, as sequenced in a study of T cell changes during pregnancy in multiple sclerosis. Sequenced by immunoSEQ multiplex PCR; TCRdb stores in-frame clones only, minus some. The sample has 95,000 to 100,000 clones; roughly 94% are singletons. Sequenced material: peripheral blood, taken after pregnancy. All receptors derive from a female donor in good health, enrolled as a control in a pregnancy study.

The chain has TRBV6-5 and TRBJ2-1; D call uncertain. CDR1 and CDR2 (germline): MNHEY, SVGAGI. V was trimmed by 0 bases and J by 9 bases, leaving 18 bases between them. The CDR3 spans 16 residues. The CDR3 loop is CASSYSNSLAATEQFF. CDR3 DNA sequence: TGTGCCAGCAGTTACTCGAATAGTCTTGCCGCCACTGAGCAGTTCTTC.

The rearrangement uses TRBV2 and TRBJ2-3, with a tentative D call TRBD2 (6 bases). This CDR3 contains 14 residues. Germline V lookup: CDR1 SNHLY, CDR2 FYNNEI. V was trimmed by 8 bases and J by 1 base, leaving 13 bases between them. Written as DNA, the CDR3 is TGTGCCAGCGGAATCGGGACTGGCACAGATACGCAGTATTTT. Translated, it gives CASGIGTGTDTQYF.

This chain uses TRBV6-1 with TRBJ1-5; 11 bases agree with TRBD1. J lost 5 bases, V lost 3 bases, and 3 bases had no gene match. This CDR3 comprises 15 residues. Germline V gene data show CDR1 as MNHNS and CDR2 as SASEGT. Written as DNA, the CDR3 is TGTGCCAGCAGTGAGGACAGGGGGCTTCATCAGCCCCAGCATTTT. It yields the protein CASSEDRGLHQPQHF.

The chain uses TRBV5-4 and TRBJ2-3; D ambiguous. Per the germline V gene, CDR1 is SGHNT and CDR2 is YYREEE (reference sequence). The V and J ends lost 0 bases and 6 bases respectively, with 14 bases between them. The length of the CDR3 is 15 residues. The CDR3 region has the DNA TGTGCCAGCAGCTTGGGCAGTTCAACCATCGATACGCAGTATTTT. The encoded protein is CASSLGSSTIDTQYF.

This chain uses TRBV19 with TRBJ2-2; D may be TRBD1 (6 bases). The CDR3 totals 13 residues. Germline-derived CDR1 and CDR2 are LNHDA and SQIVND (reference sequence). Trimming cost V 5 bases and J 6 bases, with 10 bases left between them. CDR3 residues: CASSWGPPGELFF. The CDR3 DNA follows: TGTGCCAGTAGTTGGGGGCCCCCCGGGGAGCTGTTTTTT.

In DNA, the CDR3 is TGTGCCAGCAGCGCCCGGACAGGGGCTGAAAAACTGTTTTTT. Translation: CASSARTGAEKLFF. This rearrangement joins TRBV9 to TRBJ1-4, with 9 bases that match TRBD1. Germline assignment: CDR1 SGDLS and CDR2 YYNGEE. The ends lost 3 bases at V and 7 bases at J; junction bases unmatched: 4. The CDR3 runs 14 residues.

This clone has only one observation. The V gene is TRBV5-1, the J gene TRBJ1-5; TRBD1 agrees at 7 bases. With 1 base clipped from V and 2 bases from J, the junction kept 0 bases outside the gene matches. Germline V lookup: CDR1 SGHRS, CDR2 YFSETQ. CDR3 size: 14 residues. The CDR3, as DNA: TGCGCCAGCAGCTTGACAGGGGGCAATCAGCCCCAGCATTTT. Its protein is CASSLTGGNQPQHF.

The chain combines TRBV30 with TRBJ2-7, with TRBD2 identical over 8 bases. The CDR3 covers 13 residues. Germline V gene sequence: CDR1 GTSNPN, CDR2 SVGIG (reference sequence). The trim removed 3 bases at V and 5 bases at J, leaving 6 bases unmatched. The CDR3 bases are TGTGCCTGGAGCCCGGGGGGGAACGACGAGCAGTACTTC. Translation gives CAWSPGGNDEQYF. The full variable domain, rest sourced from reference TRBV30 and TRBJ2-7, is SQTIHQWPATLVQPVGSPLSLECTVEGTSNPNLYWYRQAAGRGLQLLFYSVGIGQISSEVPQNLSASRPQDRQFILSSKKLLLSDSGFYLCAWSPGGNDEQYFGPGTRLTVT.

The chain uses TRBV30 and TRBJ1-1; D not certain. The CDR3 length is 13 residues. Germline V CDR1 and CDR2: GTSNPN, SVGIG (reference sequence). V lost 5 bases and J 4 bases, leaving 14 bases between the germline ends. CDR3 sequence: CAWELGRGTEAFF. CDR3 bases: TGTGCCTGGGAACTAGGGAGAGGCACTGAAGCTTTCTTT.

The genes are TRBV4-2 and TRBJ2-1; 7 bases fit TRBD2. From germline, CDR1 is LGHNA and CDR2 YNFKEQ. CDR3 size: 16 residues. J was trimmed by 9 bases and V by 1 base; bases with no gene match: 12. This CDR3 is CASSQGVEGGFPEQFF. Here the CDR3 DNA reads TGTGCCAGCAGCCAAGGTGTGGAGGGAGGGTTTCCTGAGCAGTTCTTC.